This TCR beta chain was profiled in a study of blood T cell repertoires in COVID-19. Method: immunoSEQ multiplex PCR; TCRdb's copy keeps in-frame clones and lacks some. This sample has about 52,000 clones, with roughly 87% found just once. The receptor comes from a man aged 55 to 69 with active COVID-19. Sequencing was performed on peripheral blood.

The CDR3 sequence is CASSPMGGTEETQYF. Written as DNA, the CDR3 is TGTGCCAGCAGCCCCATGGGGGGGACCGAAGAGACCCAGTACTTC. This sequence joins TRBV7-3 and TRBJ2-5; 7 positions agree with TRBD2. This CDR3 has 15 amino acids. V shed 5 bases and J 3 bases; nucleotides not matched to a gene: 9. Germline-derived CDR1 and CDR2 are SGHTA and FQGTGA.